These T cell receptor beta chains were read from a single sample in a study of T cells in Graves' hyperthyroidism and ophthalmopathy. TCRdb itself ran the multiplex PCR reads through MiXCR, one entry per CDR3 protein. The table lists hundreds of thousands of distinct CDR3 sequences, over 15% of them singletons. Sequenced material: blood. The receptor set was obtained from a woman between 18 and 30 years old with Graves' hyperthyroidism. Each CDR3 is given with its conserved first and last residue. The order of the fields is V gene, clone size, J gene, D gene, CDR3 DNA, CDR3 protein. D genes are given only for firm matches. Clone sizes are given selectively: once, few, many, or a class where the clone is expanded.

TRBV7-9	-	TRBJ2-7	-	TGTGCCAGCAGCTTAGCCTCGGACAGCTACGAGCAGTACTTC	CASSLASDSYEQYF
TRBV7-6	few	TRBJ1-6	-	TGTGCCAGCAGCCCGCCGGGACGGCACTCCTATAATTCACCCCTCCACTTT	CASSPPGRHSYNSPLHF
TRBV19	few	TRBJ2-1	TRBD2	TGTGCCAGTAGTTGGACTAGCGGGAGGGTGTATGAGCAGTTCTTC	CASSWTSGRVYEQFF
TRBV27	-	TRBJ1-1	-	TGTGCCAGCAGTTTAGGTGGGGGGGGCTGGACTGAAGCTTTCTTT	CASSLGGGGWTEAFF
TRBV9	few	TRBJ1-1	-	TGTGCCAGCAGCGTAGCTACAGGGAACACTGAAGCTTTCTTT	CASSVATGNTEAFF
TRBV18	-	TRBJ2-1	-	TGTGCCAGCTCACCCCGGAACAGGGCCGGCAATGAGCAGTTCTTC	CASSPRNRAGNEQFF
TRBV7-9	-	TRBJ1-4	TRBD1	TGTGCCAGCAGCTTTGACAGGGGGCTCAATGAAAAACTGTTTTTT	CASSFDRGLNEKLFF
TRBV5-1	few	TRBJ1-1	-	TGCGCCAGCAGCTTGGAACACCTGTTTTCTGAAGCTTTCTTT	CASSLEHLFSEAFF
TRBV7-9	-	TRBJ2-7	-	TGTGCCAGCAGCTTAGGAGGTGCCGGCGCATCCTACGAGCAGTACTTC	CASSLGGAGASYEQYF
TRBV25-1	few	TRBJ1-5	-	TGTGCCAGCAGTGAATGGCTAGGAGCTCGTAGCAATCAGCCCCAGCATTTT	CASSEWLGARSNQPQHF
TRBV20-1	many	TRBJ2-5	-	TGCAGTGCCAGCCTTCTAGAGTACCAAGAGACCCAGTACTTC	CSASLLEYQETQYF